The clone carrying this T cell receptor (beta chain) was observed a single time. Its target is not known. Negatively enriched CD4+ T cells were divided by CD45RA into naive and memory. This record belongs to a study of shared clonotypes between healthy human individuals. Study background: Plates per donor: three CD4 naive, three CD4 memory, two CD8 naive, one CD8 memory. Study observations and caveats: Clonotype sharing among donors was expected to depend on sequencing depth.

Under the authors' procedure: Filtering of immunoSEQ junctional sequences could not match full-length read filtering. Assay: immunoSEQ multiplex PCR; the TCRdb copy retains only in-frame clones and omits some. V and J calls and clone size are as listed in that table; D and trimming were resolved from the DNA. The sample records more than 1.2 million clones, just under 99% being singletons. Germline assignment: CDR1 SGHRS and CDR2 YFSETQ. The CDR3 has 16 amino acids. V gave up 1 base and J gave up 1 base, with 11 bases separating them. V and J are TRBV5-1 and TRBJ1-4; D unresolved. The sample taken for sequencing was naive CD4+ T cells sorted from blood. As to subset: CD45RA+ positively selected. The sequence was collected from a young man in good health. Written as DNA, the CDR3 is TGCGCCAGCAGCTTGCAGGTGGTCGGAACTAATGAAAAACTGTTTTTT. Encoded protein: CASSLQVVGTNEKLFF.